One sample yielded the 12 T cell receptor beta chains listed below, sequenced in a study of shared clonotypes between healthy human individuals. Measured with immunoSEQ multiplex PCR; TCRdb has only the in-frame clones, and not every one. The sample lists about 2.3 million clones; 80% to 95% were seen once. Sequenced: naive CD4+ T cells from PBMCs. Subset defined: CD45RA+ positively selected. The receptors were gathered from a man younger than 35 in good health. Some clones in this sample may be carry-over from other donors' samples.

The rearrangement joins TRBV11-2 to TRBJ2-3; D is unclear. Deletions cut 0 bases from V and 7 bases from J, with 11 bases between. CDR3 length equals 14 residues. In germline, CDR1 is SGHAT, CDR2 FQNNGV. The CDR3 loop reads CASSLDRARNTQYF. CDR3 DNA sequence: TGTGCCAGCAGCTTAGATCGGGCACGGAATACGCAGTATTTT.

V is TRBV14 and J is TRBJ1-4; no definite D call. V was clipped by 0 bases and J by 7 bases, with 3 bases between them. Germline CDR1 reads SGHDN; CDR2 reads FVKESK. The CDR3 sequence is 12 residues long. The CDR3 DNA reads as TGTGCCAGCAGCCAAGATGGTGAAAAACTGTTTTTT. This codes for CASSQDGEKLFF.

J is TRBJ2-3 and V is TRBV7-3, with 8 bases aligning to TRBD2. The CDR3 covers 16 residues. J lost 5 bases, V lost 1 base, and 8 bases had no gene match. Germline assignment: CDR1 SGHTA and CDR2 FQGTGA. CDR3 sequence (DNA): TGTGCCAGCAGCTTAAGAGCGGGAGCCGCCCAAGATACGCAGTATTTT. Its protein is CASSLRAGAAQDTQYF.

V gene TRBV6-4 combines with J gene TRBJ2-3; tentatively, D is TRBD1 (5 bases). The CDR3 spans 15 residues. The V gene's germline CDR1 is MRHNA and CDR2 SNTAGT. The V gene lost 11 bases and the J gene lost 8 bases, with 26 bases spanning the gap. DNA for the CDR3: TGTGCCCGATCAGATTGGCTCAGGGTATTTGGTACGCAGTATTTT. It is translated as CARSDWLRVFGTQYF.

The rearrangement uses TRBV7-9 and TRBJ2-2, with 10 nucleotides matching TRBD1. V shed 10 bases and J 2 bases; nucleotides not matched to a gene: 7. CDR3 length: 15 amino acids. Germline CDR1 SEHNR, CDR2 FQNEAQ (reference sequence). CDR3 protein: CATPGTGENTGELFF. The CDR3 coding sequence is TGTGCCACCCCAGGGACAGGGGAAAACACCGGGGAGCTGTTTTTT.

This chain uses TRBV5-5 with TRBJ2-7, with D perhaps TRBD1 (5 bases). The V end was cut by 4 bases, the J end by 3 bases, with 14 bases between. The CDR3 consists of 14 residues. Germline loops: CDR1 SGHKS, CDR2 YYEKEE (reference sequence). The CDR3, as DNA: TGTGCCAGCAGCGCGACAGTACCAGACTACGAGCAGTACTTC. Its translation is CASSATVPDYEQYF. Looking up the rest from reference TRBV5-5 and TRBJ2-7 gives the full variable domain: DAGVTQSPTHLIKTRGQQVTLRCSPISGHKSVSWYQQVLGQGPQFIFQYYEKEERGRGNFPDRFSARQFPNYSSELNVNALLLGDSALYLCASSATVPDYEQYFGPGTRLTVT.

The genes are TRBV19 and TRBJ1-5; D is perhaps TRBD1 (6 bases). The CDR3 runs to 15 residues. The V and J ends lost 4 bases and 4 bases respectively, with 14 bases between them. Germline CDR1 is LNHDA and CDR2 is SQIVND (reference sequence). CDR3 DNA sequence: TGTGCCAGTAGTAGTGGGGGGGCGGTAAATCAGCCCCAGCATTTT. Amino acids: CASSSGGAVNQPQHF.

The chain links TRBV19 to TRBJ2-1; TRBD1 matches at 8 bases. CDR1 and CDR2 from the germline V gene are LNHDA and SQIVND (reference sequence). The CDR3 extends over 15 amino acids. With V trimmed by 5 bases and J by 4 bases, 7 bases remained unmatched. CDR3 nucleotide sequence: TGTGCCAGTAGTGCCCAGGGGGCGCGATACAATGAGCAGTTCTTC. It specifies CASSAQGARYNEQFF.

The CDR3 nucleotides are TGTGCCAGCAGCCCTTACCGGGACAGGGGAGGCAATGAGCAGTTCTTC. It yields the protein CASSPYRDRGGNEQFF. The chain joins TRBV11-3 to TRBJ2-1; 10 bases line up with TRBD1. Germline lookup yields CDR1 SGHNT and CDR2 YENEEA. The CDR3 sequence is 16 residues long. V gave up 5 bases and J gave up 6 bases; unmatched junction bases: 10.

The rearrangement uses TRBV6-5 and TRBJ2-2; D ambiguous. The length of the CDR3 is 14 residues. V was pared by 7 bases and J by 3 bases, with 12 bases between. Germline values: CDR1 MNHEY, CDR2 SVGAGI. The CDR3 coding sequence is TGTGCCAGCACTAGGGCGCGGTACACCGGGGAGCTGTTTTTT. Protein sequence: CASTRARYTGELFF.

The rearrangement joins TRBV30 to TRBJ1-5, with a tentative D call TRBD1 (6 bases). V was trimmed by 3 bases and J by 6 bases, leaving 12 bases between them. This CDR3 is 13 amino acids long. Per germline, CDR1 GTSNPN and CDR2 SVGIG (reference sequence). The CDR3 is CAWSRQEGQPQHF. CDR3 bases: TGTGCCTGGAGCCGACAGGAGGGTCAGCCCCAGCATTTT.

The rearrangement uses TRBV11-2 and TRBJ2-5; TRBD2 matches at 7 bases. This CDR3 contains 14 residues. CDR1 and CDR2 (germline): SGHAT, FQNNGV. The ends lost 4 bases at V and 4 bases at J; junction bases unmatched: 6. The chain's CDR3 is CASSSDWGGETQYF. CDR3 sequence (DNA): TGTGCCAGCAGCTCCGACTGGGGGGGAGAGACCCAGTACTTC.